The source of this T cell receptor beta chain is a study of T-cell memory formation after mild COVID-19. Study-wide background: TCR clusters largely stayed donor specific.

TCRdb reprocessed the 5' RACE reads via MiXCR and lists one record per CDR3 protein. The table lists about 170,000 distinct CDR3 sequences, 10% to 15% of them singletons, with approximately 3.3% in the top ten. Germline CDR1 reads ENHRY; CDR2 reads SYGVKD. J gave up 3 bases and V 2 bases, and 6 bases lay outside the gene matches. This CDR3 region has 15 residues. What was sequenced was PBMCs or a T cell subset sorted from them (not recorded which). The V and J genes are TRBV10-3 and TRBJ2-7, with 8 bases identical to TRBD1. This TCR derives from a man younger than 35 who had mild COVID-19 (a few samples of this study predate the infection). Cell type and time point are not known. The CDR3 sequence is CAISEGQGRGYEQYF. CDR3 nucleotides: TGTGCCATCAGTGAGGGACAGGGAAGGGGCTACGAGCAGTACTTC.